This TCR delta chain originates from a study of Vδ1+ human thymocytes. Study findings and constraints: Highly polyclonal TRG and TRD repertoires with Gaussian CDR3 length distributions appeared in thymus. Thymic delta-chain repertoires held 15% to 20% Vdelta2 sequences and few Vdelta3, despite high sort purity.

Germline V lookup: CDR1 TSWWSYY, CDR2 QGS. The CDR3 spans 17 residues. Alphabeta T cells were depleted, then CD3+ Vdelta1+ Vdelta2- thymocytes were FACS-sorted. Extracted RNA was reverse transcribed into cDNA. Pooled V-gene forward primers with one constant-region reverse primer generated the CDR3 amplicons by multiplex PCR. TCRdb reran clone calling via CATT on the multiplex PCR reads. This sample has around 76,000 delta-chain clones, with around 35% found just once. About this clone itself: Its antigen is unknown. The junction shows a germline mismatch at one end, possibly a read error.

The sequence was obtained from a boy under two years old who had congenital heart surgery. The chain employs TRDV1 and TRDJ1; the match to TRDD3 covers 9 bases. Sequencing used Vdelta1+ gamma-delta thymocytes from the thymus. Noted subset: FACS-sorted CD3+ TCRalphabeta- TCRVdelta1+ TCRVdelta2- thymocytes. CDR3 residues: CALGQLGESDPTDKLIF. In DNA form, the CDR3 reads TGTGCTCTTGGGCAACTGGGGGAAAGCGACCCAACCGATAAACTCATCTTT.